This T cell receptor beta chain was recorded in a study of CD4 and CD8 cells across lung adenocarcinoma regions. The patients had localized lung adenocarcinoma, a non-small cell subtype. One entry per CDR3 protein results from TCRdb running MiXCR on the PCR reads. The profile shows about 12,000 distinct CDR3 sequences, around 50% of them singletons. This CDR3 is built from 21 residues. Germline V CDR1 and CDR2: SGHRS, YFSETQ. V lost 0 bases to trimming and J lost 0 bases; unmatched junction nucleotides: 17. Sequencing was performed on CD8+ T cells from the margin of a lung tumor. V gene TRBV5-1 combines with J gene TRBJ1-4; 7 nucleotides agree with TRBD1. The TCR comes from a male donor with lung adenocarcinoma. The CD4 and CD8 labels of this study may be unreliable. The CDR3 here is CASSLAVGGGFDGATNEKLFF. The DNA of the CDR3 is TGCGCCAGCAGCTTGGCCGTGGGAGGGGGCTTCGACGGCGCAACTAATGAAAAACTGTTTTTT.